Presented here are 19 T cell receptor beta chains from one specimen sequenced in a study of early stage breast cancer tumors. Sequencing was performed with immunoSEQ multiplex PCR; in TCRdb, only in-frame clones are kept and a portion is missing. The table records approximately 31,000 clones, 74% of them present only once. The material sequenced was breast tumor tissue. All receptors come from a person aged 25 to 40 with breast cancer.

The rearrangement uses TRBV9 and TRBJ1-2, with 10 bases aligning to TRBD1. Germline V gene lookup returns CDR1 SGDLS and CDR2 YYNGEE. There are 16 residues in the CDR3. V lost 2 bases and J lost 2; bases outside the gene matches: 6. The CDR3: CASSVLPGQGNYGYTF. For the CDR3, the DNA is TGTGCCAGCAGCGTCCTTCCGGGACAGGGGAACTATGGCTACACCTTC.

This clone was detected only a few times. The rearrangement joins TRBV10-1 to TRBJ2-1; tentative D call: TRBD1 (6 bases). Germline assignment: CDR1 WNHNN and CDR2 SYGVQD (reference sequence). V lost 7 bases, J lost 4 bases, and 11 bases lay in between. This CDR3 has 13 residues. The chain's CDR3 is CASNGQKYNEQFF. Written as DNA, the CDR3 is TGCGCCAGCAATGGACAGAAGTACAATGAGCAGTTCTTC.

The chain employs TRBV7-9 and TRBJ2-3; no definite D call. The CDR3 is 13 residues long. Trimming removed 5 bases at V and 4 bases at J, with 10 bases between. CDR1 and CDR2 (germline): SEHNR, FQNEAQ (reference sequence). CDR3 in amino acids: CASSLEQPDTQYF. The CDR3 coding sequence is TGTGCCAGCAGCCTCGAACAACCAGATACGCAGTATTTT.

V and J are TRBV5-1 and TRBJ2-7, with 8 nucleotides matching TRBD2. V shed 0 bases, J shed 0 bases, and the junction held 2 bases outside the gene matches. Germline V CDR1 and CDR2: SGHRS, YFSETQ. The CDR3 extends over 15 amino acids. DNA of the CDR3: TGCGCCAGCAGCTTGGGACTAGCGAGCTCCTACGAGCAGTACTTC. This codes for CASSLGLASSYEQYF.

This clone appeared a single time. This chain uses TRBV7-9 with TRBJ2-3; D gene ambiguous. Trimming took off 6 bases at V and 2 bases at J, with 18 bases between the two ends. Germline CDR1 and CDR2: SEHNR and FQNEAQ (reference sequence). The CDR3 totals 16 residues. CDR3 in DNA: TGTGCCAGCAGACCAACTGGTGGAGTTATCACAGATACGCAGTATTTT. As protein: CASRPTGGVITDTQYF.

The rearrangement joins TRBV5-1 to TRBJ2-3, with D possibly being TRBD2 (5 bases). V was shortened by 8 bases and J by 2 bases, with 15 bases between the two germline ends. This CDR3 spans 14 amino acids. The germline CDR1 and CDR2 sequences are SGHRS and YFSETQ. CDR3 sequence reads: CASQSGLNTDTQYF. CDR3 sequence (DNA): TGCGCCAGTCAAAGCGGACTTAACACAGATACGCAGTATTTT. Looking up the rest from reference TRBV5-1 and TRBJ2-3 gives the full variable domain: KAGVTQTPRYLIKTRGQQVTLSCSPISGHRSVSWYQQTPGQGLQFLFEYFSETQRNKGNFPGRFSGRQFSNSRSEMNVSTLELGDSALYLCASQSGLNTDTQYFGPGTRLTVL.

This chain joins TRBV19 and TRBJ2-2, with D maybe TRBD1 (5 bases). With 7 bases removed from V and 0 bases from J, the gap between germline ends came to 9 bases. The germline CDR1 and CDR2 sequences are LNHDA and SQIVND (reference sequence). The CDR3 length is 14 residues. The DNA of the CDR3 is TGTGCCAGTAAGGACACACCGAACACCGGGGAGCTGTTTTTT. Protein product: CASKDTPNTGELFF. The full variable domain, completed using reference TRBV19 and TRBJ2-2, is DGGITQSPKYLFRKEGQNVTLSCEQNLNHDAMYWYRQDPGQGLRLIYYSQIVNDFQKGDIAEGYSVSREKKESFPLTVTSAQKNPTAFYLCASKDTPNTGELFFGEGSRLTVL.

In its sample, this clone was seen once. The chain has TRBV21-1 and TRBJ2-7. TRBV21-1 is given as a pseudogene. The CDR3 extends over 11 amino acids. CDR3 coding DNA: TGTGCCAGCACCCGCCCCTACGAGCAGTACTTC. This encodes CASTRPYEQYF.

The CDR3 region is CASSDWASGRSDTQYF. CDR3 DNA sequence: TGTGCCAGCAGCGATTGGGCTAGCGGGAGATCAGATACGCAGTATTTT. This chain connects TRBV9 to TRBJ2-3; TRBD2 agrees at 10 bases. The CDR3 extends over 16 amino acids. The ends lost 3 bases at V and 4 bases at J; junction bases unmatched: 8. Germline CDR1 reads SGDLS; CDR2 reads YYNGEE.

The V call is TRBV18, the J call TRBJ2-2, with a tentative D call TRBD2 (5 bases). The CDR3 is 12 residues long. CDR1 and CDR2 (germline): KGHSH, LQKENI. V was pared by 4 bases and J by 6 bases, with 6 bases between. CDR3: CASSRGAGELFF. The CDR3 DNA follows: TGTGCCAGCTCACGGGGAGCCGGGGAGCTGTTTTTT.

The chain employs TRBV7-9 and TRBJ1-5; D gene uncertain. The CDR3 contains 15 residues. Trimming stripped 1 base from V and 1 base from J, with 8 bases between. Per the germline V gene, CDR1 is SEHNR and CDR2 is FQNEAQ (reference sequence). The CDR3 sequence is CASSLGERSNQPQHF. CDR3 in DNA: TGTGCCAGCAGCTTAGGGGAGCGAAGCAATCAGCCCCAGCATTTT.

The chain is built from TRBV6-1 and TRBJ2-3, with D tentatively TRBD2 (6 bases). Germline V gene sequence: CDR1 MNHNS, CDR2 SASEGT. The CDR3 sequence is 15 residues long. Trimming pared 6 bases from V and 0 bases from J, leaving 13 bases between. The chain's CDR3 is CASSVMGLSTDTQYF. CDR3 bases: TGTGCCAGCAGCGTGATGGGACTTAGCACAGATACGCAGTATTTT.

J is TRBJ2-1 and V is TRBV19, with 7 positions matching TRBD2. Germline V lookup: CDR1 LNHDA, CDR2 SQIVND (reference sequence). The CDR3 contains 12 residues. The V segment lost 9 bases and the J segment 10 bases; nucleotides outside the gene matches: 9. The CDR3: CASRDYSSEQFF. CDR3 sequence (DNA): TGTGCCAGCAGGGACTACAGTTCAGAGCAGTTCTTC.

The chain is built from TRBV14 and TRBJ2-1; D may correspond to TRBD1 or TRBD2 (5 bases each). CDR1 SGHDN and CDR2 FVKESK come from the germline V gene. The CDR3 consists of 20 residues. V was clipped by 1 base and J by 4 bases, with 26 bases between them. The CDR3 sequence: CASSQGGSGTAFWTYNEQFF. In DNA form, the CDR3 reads TGTGCCAGCAGCCAAGGCGGTTCAGGGACGGCGTTTTGGACGTACAATGAGCAGTTCTTC.

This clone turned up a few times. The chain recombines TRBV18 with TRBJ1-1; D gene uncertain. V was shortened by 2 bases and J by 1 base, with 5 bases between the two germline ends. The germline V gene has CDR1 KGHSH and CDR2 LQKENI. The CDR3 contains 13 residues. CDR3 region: CASSPGENTEAFF. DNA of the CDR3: TGTGCCAGCTCACCAGGGGAGAACACTGAAGCTTTCTTT.

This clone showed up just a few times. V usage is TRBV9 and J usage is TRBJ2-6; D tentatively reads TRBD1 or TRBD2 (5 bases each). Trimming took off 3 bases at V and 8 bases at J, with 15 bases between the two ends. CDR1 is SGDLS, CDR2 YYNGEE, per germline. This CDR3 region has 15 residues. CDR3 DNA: TGTGCCAGCAGCGCCGGAGATGGGGGTACCAACGTCCTGACTTTC. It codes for CASSAGDGGTNVLTF.

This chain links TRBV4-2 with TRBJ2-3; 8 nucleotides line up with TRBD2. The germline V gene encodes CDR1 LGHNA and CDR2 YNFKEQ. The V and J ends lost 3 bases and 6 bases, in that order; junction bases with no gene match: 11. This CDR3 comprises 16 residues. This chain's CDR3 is CASSQGSSRLADTQYF. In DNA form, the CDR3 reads TGTGCCAGCAGCCAGGGAAGTAGTCGACTAGCGGATACGCAGTATTTT.

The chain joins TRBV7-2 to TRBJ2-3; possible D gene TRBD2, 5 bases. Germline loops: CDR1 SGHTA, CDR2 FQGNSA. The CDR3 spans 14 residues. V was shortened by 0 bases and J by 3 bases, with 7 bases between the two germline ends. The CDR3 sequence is CASSLARGTDTQYF. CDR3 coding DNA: TGTGCCAGCAGCTTAGCGCGCGGGACAGATACGCAGTATTTT.

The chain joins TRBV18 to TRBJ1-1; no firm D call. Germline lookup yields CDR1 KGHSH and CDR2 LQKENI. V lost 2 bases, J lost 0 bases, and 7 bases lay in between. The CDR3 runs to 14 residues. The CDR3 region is CASSPTRLNTEAFF. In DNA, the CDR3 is TGTGCCAGCTCACCAACCAGGCTGAACACTGAAGCTTTCTTT.